This TCR beta chain emerged from a study of cytotoxic CD8 clonotypes in ibrutinib-treated CLL. Study background: After a median of approximately 68 months, roughly 15 patients stayed remitted and around 12 progressed; responses had been partial in about 24 and complete in 2. Sequencing produced an average of about 280,000 productive templates and 94,082 productive rearrangements per sample. Study outcomes and limitations: Starting clonality was above that of age-matched healthy donors and tracked circulating CD8+ T-cell counts. Under treatment, the uncommon public clonotypes either contracted or remained stable.

This clone has a handful of counts. Its antigen is still unknown. Germline V gene data show CDR1 as MNHEY and CDR2 as SMNVEV (reference sequence). This CDR3 region has 13 residues. Trimming cost V 5 bases and J 5 bases, with 12 bases left between them. The protocol was immunoSEQ multiplex PCR, while the TCRdb copy is restricted to in-frame clones and leaves out a portion. Seen here are under 9,500 clones, roughly three quarters observed once, and the top ten hold approximately 35%. The sample was PBMCs, taken before ibrutinib treatment. The sequence came from a human donor with chronic lymphocytic leukemia. The V call is TRBV27, the J call TRBJ1-2; D might be TRBD1 (5 bases). The CDR3 loop reads CASSPLGGYGYTF. CDR3 DNA sequence: TGTGCCAGCAGTCCCTTGGGGGGTTATGGCTACACCTTC.